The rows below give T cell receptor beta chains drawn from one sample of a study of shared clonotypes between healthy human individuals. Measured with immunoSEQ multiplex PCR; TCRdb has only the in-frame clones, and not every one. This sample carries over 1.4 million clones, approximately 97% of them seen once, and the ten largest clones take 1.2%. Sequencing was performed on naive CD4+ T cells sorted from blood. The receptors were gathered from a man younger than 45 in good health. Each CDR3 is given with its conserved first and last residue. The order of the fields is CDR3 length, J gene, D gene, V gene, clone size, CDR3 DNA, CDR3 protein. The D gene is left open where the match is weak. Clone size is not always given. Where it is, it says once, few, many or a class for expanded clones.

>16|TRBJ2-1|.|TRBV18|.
TGTGCCAGCTCACCCGTTTCGGCCAGGGGAGTGATTGAGCAGTTCTTC
CASSPVSARGVIEQFF
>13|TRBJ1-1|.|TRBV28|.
TGTGCCAGCAGTGGGCCCCCGTCGGCTGAAGCTTTCTTT
CASSGPPSAEAFF
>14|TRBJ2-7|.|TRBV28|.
TGTGCCAGCAGTTTCCAGGCAGGTTCTGGCGAGCAGTACTTC
CASSFQAGSGEQYF
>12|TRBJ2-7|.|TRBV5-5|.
TGTGCCAGCAGCTTGGGTGCGTACGAGCAGTACTTC
CASSLGAYEQYF
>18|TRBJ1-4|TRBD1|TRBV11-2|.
TGTGCCAGCAGCTTAGTCGTCAGGGGACAGTCAACTAATGAAAAACTGTTTTTT
CASSLVVRGQSTNEKLFF
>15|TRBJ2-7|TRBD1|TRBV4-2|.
TGTGCCAGCAGCCCTTACGGACAGGGGAGGGCCGAGCAGTACTTC
CASSPYGQGRAEQYF
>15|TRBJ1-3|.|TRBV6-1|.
TGTGCCAGCAGTGAAGTTAAAGGGGCTGGAAACACCATATATTTT
CASSEVKGAGNTIYF
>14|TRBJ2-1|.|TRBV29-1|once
TGCAGCGTCACCCGCCTGGACAAAAACAATGAGCAGTTCTTC
CSVTRLDKNNEQFF
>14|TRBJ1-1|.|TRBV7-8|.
TGTGCCAGCAGCTTAGTCCTGGGGAACACTGAAGCTTTCTTT
CASSLVLGNTEAFF
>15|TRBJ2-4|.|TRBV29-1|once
TGCAGCACCACCGAGGGGGGACTAGCCAAAAACATTCAGTACTTC
CSTTEGGLAKNIQYF
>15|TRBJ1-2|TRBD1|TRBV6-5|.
TGTGCCAGCAGTTACTCCGGACAGGACCACTATGGCTACACCTTC
CASSYSGQDHYGYTF
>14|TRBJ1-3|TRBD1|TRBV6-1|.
TGTGCCAGCAGCGACAGGGCAGCTGGAAACACCATATATTTT
CASSDRAAGNTIYF
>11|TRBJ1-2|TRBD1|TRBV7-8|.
TGTGCCAGCAGCTTGGACAGGCTTCTCACCTTC
CASSLDRLLTF
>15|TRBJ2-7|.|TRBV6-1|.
TGTGCCAGCAGGCCGACACGTACGACCCCCTACGAGCAGTACTTC
CASRPTRTTPYEQYF
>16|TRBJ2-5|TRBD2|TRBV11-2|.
TGTGCCAGCAGGATCTTAACCGGGACTAGCGGTGAGACCCAGTACTTC
CASRILTGTSGETQYF
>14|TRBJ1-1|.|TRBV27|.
TGTGCCAGCAGTCCACATGAAATGAACACTGAAGCTTTCTTT
CASSPHEMNTEAFF
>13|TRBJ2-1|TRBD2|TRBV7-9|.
TGTGCCAGCAGCCGTTCTAGCGGGCAAGAGGAGTTCTTC
CASSRSSGQEEFF
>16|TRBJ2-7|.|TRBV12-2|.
TGTGCAAGTCGCTTAGAGGTAGCGGAAAATTCCTACGAGCAGTACTTC
CASRLEVAENSYEQYF
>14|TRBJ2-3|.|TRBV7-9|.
TGTGCCAGCAGCTTAACTGGGCACACAGATACGCAGTATTTT
CASSLTGHTDTQYF
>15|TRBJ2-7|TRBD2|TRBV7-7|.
TGTGCCAGCAGCCTAACTAGCGGGAGTTGCAACGAGCAGTACTTC
CASSLTSGSCNEQYF
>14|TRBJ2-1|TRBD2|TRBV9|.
TGTGCCAGCAGCGTCGGACTAGCGGTCAATGAGCAGTTCTTC
CASSVGLAVNEQFF
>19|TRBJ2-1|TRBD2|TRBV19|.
TGTGCCAGTAGTATTCCATCCGGGACTAGCGGGAGAGGTAAGAATGAGCAGTTCTTC
CASSIPSGTSGRGKNEQFF
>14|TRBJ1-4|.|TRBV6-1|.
TGTGCCATTTCCCGGACTGGGGTTCATGAAAAACTGTTTTTT
CAISRTGVHEKLFF
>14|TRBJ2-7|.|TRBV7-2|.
TGTGCCAGCAGCTTTGCTAGGATTAACTACGAGCAGTACTTC
CASSFARINYEQYF
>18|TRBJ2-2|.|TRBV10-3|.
TGTGCCATCAGTACGCCTCGAGTCAAGCAGGGCCACACCGGGGAGCTGTTTTTT
CAISTPRVKQGHTGELFF
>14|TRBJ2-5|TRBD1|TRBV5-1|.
TGCGCCAGCAGCTTGCAGGGGGCACAAGAGACCCAGTACTTC
CASSLQGAQETQYF
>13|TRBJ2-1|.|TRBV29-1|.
TGCAGCGGCGCACCCCGCGGGGAGAATGAGCAGTTCTTC
CSGAPRGENEQFF
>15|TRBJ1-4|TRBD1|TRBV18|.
TGTGCCAGCTCACCCACCGGGACAGGGAGGCAAAAACTGTTTTTT
CASSPTGTGRQKLFF
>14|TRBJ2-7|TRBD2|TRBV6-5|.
TGTGCCAGCAGTTACACTAGCGCTACCTACGAGCAGTACTTC
CASSYTSATYEQYF
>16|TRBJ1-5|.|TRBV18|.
TGTGCCAGCTCCCTCACTAACGGAGGATTAAATCAGCCCCAGCATTTT
CASSLTNGGLNQPQHF
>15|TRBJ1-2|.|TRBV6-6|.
TGTGCCAGCAGTTACCCGAGGGGGGAGGGCTATGGCTACACCTTC
CASSYPRGEGYGYTF
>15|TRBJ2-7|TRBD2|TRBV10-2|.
TGCGCCAGCAGTGATCCTAGCGGAAACTCCTACGAGCAGTACTTC
CASSDPSGNSYEQYF
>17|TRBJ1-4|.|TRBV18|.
TGTGCCAGCTCACCACGGCCCCAGGGCTCAACTAATGAAAAACTGTTTTTT
CASSPRPQGSTNEKLFF
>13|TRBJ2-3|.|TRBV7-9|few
TGTGCCAGCAGCTTGGGCGGCACAGATACGCAGTATTTT
CASSLGGTDTQYF
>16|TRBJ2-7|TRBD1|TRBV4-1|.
TGCGCCAGCAGCCAAGATTCCGGGACAGTCCTGAGGGAGCAGTACTTC
CASSQDSGTVLREQYF
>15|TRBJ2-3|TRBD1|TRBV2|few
TGTGCCAGCAGTTCCCGGGACAGGGGAAGAGATACGCAGTATTTT
CASSSRDRGRDTQYF
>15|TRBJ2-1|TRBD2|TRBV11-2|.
TGTGCCAGCAGCACCTTTAGCGGGAGAGGAAATGAGCAGTTCTTC
CASSTFSGRGNEQFF
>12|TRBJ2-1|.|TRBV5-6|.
TGTGCCAGCAGCCGATCATACGATGAGCAGTTCTTC
CASSRSYDEQFF
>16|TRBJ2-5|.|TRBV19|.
TGTGCCAGTAGTATAGATCTATCTTCTGGACTCGGTTCCCAGTACTTC
CASSIDLSSGLGSQYF
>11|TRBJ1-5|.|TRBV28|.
TGTGCCGCAGGGCACAATCAGCCCCAGCATTTT
CAAGHNQPQHF
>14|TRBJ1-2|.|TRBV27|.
TGTGCCAGCAGTTTCTTACAGGGTGCCTATGGCTACACCTTC
CASSFLQGAYGYTF